This TCR beta chain stems from a study of blood T cell repertoires in COVID-19. This clone was seen once. The method was immunoSEQ multiplex PCR; TCRdb's version includes in-frame clones alone and lacks a portion of them. The table lists about 260,000 clones, roughly 82% of them singletons. V was trimmed by 4 bases and J by 4 bases, leaving 8 bases between them. Germline loops: CDR1 LGHNA, CDR2 YSLEER. The CDR3 runs 13 residues. The rearrangement links TRBV4-3 to TRBJ2-1, with TRBD2 as a possible D gene (6 bases). The clonotype originates from a woman between 50 and 59 years old who had recovered from COVID-19. The sequenced material came from PBMCs or T cells enriched from blood (not recorded which). The CDR3 here is CASSRGTYNEQFF. CDR3 nucleotide sequence: TGCGCCAGCAGCCGAGGGACTTACAATGAGCAGTTCTTC.